A single sample gave rise to the 16 T cell receptor beta chains below, sequenced in a study of shared clonotypes between healthy human individuals. Profiled with immunoSEQ multiplex PCR; TCRdb holds only in-frame clones, not every one. The sample carries approximately 1,500,000 clones, around 97% recorded once. Source material: naive CD4+ T cells sorted from blood. Stated subset: CD45RA+ positively selected. The receptors were sampled from a man aged 25-45 years in good health.

The V gene is TRBV4-1, the J gene TRBJ2-6; D not certain. Trimming took off 0 bases at V and 0 bases at J, with 6 bases between the two ends. Germline-derived CDR1 and CDR2 are MGHRA and YSYEKL. The CDR3 is made up of 16 amino acids. CDR3 bases: TGCGCCAGCAGCCAAGAAAGGAGCTCTGGGGCCAACGTCCTGACTTTC. Its translation is CASSQERSSGANVLTF.

This chain links TRBV30 with TRBJ2-4; tentative D call: TRBD2 (5 bases). CDR3 length: 16 amino acids. The germline V gene encodes CDR1 GTSNPN and CDR2 SVGIG (reference sequence). V was clipped by 3 bases and J by 0 bases, with 15 bases between them. The CDR3 bases are TGTGCCTGGAGAGCCCGTGCGGAGGTAGCCAAAAACATTCAGTACTTC. Translation: CAWRARAEVAKNIQYF.

V is TRBV4-2 and J is TRBJ1-5, with a weak D call TRBD1 (6 bases). Looked up from germline, CDR1 is LGHNA and CDR2 is YNFKEQ. V lost 1 base and J lost 5, with 12 bases in between. CDR3 length: 15 amino acids. CDR3 DNA: TGTGCCAGCAGCCAAGGAGGAGCAGGGGATCAGCCCCAGCATTTT. This encodes CASSQGGAGDQPQHF.

The CDR3: CASSLARGSGSFYEQYF. In DNA, the CDR3 is TGCGCCAGCAGCTTGGCTCGTGGAAGCGGGAGTTTCTACGAGCAGTACTTC. This chain connects TRBV5-1 to TRBJ2-7; 8 bases align to TRBD2. Per germline, CDR1 SGHRS and CDR2 YFSETQ. V lost 0 bases, J lost 3 bases, and 11 bases stayed unmatched. This CDR3 has 17 amino acids.

The CDR3 loop is CASSQDPLGLERLRNYEQYF. CDR3 coding DNA: TGCGCCAGCAGCCAAGATCCATTGGGGCTAGAGAGATTGCGTAACTACGAGCAGTACTTC. V gene TRBV4-1 combines with J gene TRBJ2-7, with D possibly being TRBD1 (5 bases). Germline CDR1 MGHRA, CDR2 YSYEKL. V lost 0 bases to trimming and J lost 3 bases, with 27 bases between them. This CDR3 comprises 20 residues.

The CDR3 nucleotides are TGTGCCATCAGTCCTACCCACAGGCCCACGGATACGCAGTATTTT. Translation: CAISPTHRPTDTQYF. The gene calls are TRBV10-3 and TRBJ2-3; D is perhaps TRBD1 (5 bases). Looked up from germline, CDR1 is ENHRY and CDR2 is SYGVKD. With 5 bases removed from V and 6 bases from J, the gap between germline ends came to 18 bases. This CDR3 has 15 residues.

The V and J genes are TRBV4-1 and TRBJ1-5, with D maybe TRBD1 (6 bases). CDR1 MGHRA and CDR2 YSYEKL come from the germline V gene. Trimming removed 1 base from V and 12 bases from J, with 19 bases in between. This CDR3 is 15 amino acids long. This CDR3 reads CASSQAPPVGQFQHF. CDR3 DNA sequence: TGCGCCAGCAGCCAAGCGCCCCCGGTCGGACAGTTCCAGCATTTT.

This chain connects TRBV2 to TRBJ2-7, with no clear D. Germline V lookup: CDR1 SNHLY, CDR2 FYNNEI. The CDR3 length is 12 residues. Trimming shortened V by 7 bases and J by 3 bases, and 10 bases separated the two germline ends. CDR3 in amino acids: CASMEDRYEQYF. In DNA, the CDR3 is TGTGCCAGCATGGAAGACCGCTACGAGCAGTACTTC. The full variable domain, in which reference TRBV2 and TRBJ2-7 provide the parts outside the CDR3, is EPEVTQTPSHQVTQMGQEVILRCVPISNHLYFYWYRQILGQKVEFLVSFYNNEISEKSEIFDDQFSVERPDGSNFTLKIRSTKLEDSAMYFCASMEDRYEQYFGPGTRLTVT.

This chain uses TRBV6-6 with TRBJ2-7; D is unresolved. The V gene lost 2 bases and the J gene lost 3 bases, with 8 bases spanning the gap. The CDR3 totals 13 residues. Per germline, CDR1 MNHNY and CDR2 SVGAGI (reference sequence). The CDR3 region has the DNA TGTGCCAGCAGTTACCGAGTGGTCTACGAGCAGTACTTC. Translating gives CASSYRVVYEQYF.

The chain couples TRBV19 to TRBJ2-7; TRBD1 might be the D (6 bases). The germline V and J ends were trimmed by 7 bases and 4 bases, with 8 bases remaining between them. Germline CDR1 is LNHDA and CDR2 is SQIVND (reference sequence). The CDR3 consists of 11 residues. The CDR3 DNA reads as TGTGCCAGTAAGGGGGTATACGAGCAGTACTTC. Protein product: CASKGVYEQYF.

This sequence joins TRBV6-5 and TRBJ1-2; D is unresolved. The CDR3 runs 13 residues. Germline V gives CDR1 MNHEY, CDR2 SVGAGI. V dropped 2 bases and J dropped 4 bases, with 8 bases sitting between them. Written as DNA, the CDR3 is TGTGCCAGCAGTTACGAGGGAACCTATGGCTACACCTTC. Its protein product is CASSYEGTYGYTF.

V gene TRBV28 combines with J gene TRBJ1-5, with TRBD1 as a possible D gene (5 bases). Trimming left V 6 bases short and J 4 bases short, with 13 bases between. This CDR3 comprises 14 residues. Germline V gives CDR1 MDHEN, CDR2 SYDVKM. The CDR3 DNA follows: TGTGCCAGCAGAATAGACAGCTCTAATCAGCCCCAGCATTTT. This translates into CASRIDSSNQPQHF.

The chain combines TRBV7-9 with TRBJ2-5; 11 bases agree with TRBD1. V lost 6 bases, J lost 4 bases, and 1 base stayed unmatched. There are 13 residues in the CDR3. The germline CDR1 and CDR2 sequences are SEHNR and FQNEAQ (reference sequence). The DNA of the CDR3 is TGTGCCAGCAGGGACAGGGGGCCAGAGACCCAGTACTTC. Amino acids: CASRDRGPETQYF.

This rearrangement joins TRBV4-1 to TRBJ1-1, with D perhaps TRBD1 (6 bases). Trimming stripped 5 bases from V and 0 bases from J, with 13 bases between. Germline V lookup: CDR1 MGHRA, CDR2 YSYEKL. CDR3 length equals 15 residues. The CDR3 reads CASSIRTALNTEAFF. For the CDR3, the DNA is TGCGCCAGCAGCATTCGGACAGCCCTGAACACTGAAGCTTTCTTT.

V gene TRBV4-2 combines with J gene TRBJ1-2; D gene unclear. The V gene lost 0 bases and the J gene lost 4 bases, with 12 bases spanning the gap. The CDR3 length is 15 residues. Germline CDR1 reads LGHNA; CDR2 reads YNFKEQ. CDR3 bases: TGTGCCAGCAGCCAAGATGCGACAAGTAGCTATGGCTACACCTTC. Its translation: CASSQDATSSYGYTF.

The chain couples TRBV7-2 to TRBJ1-5; D gene unclear. The CDR3 sequence is 17 residues long. The V gene lost 1 base and the J gene lost 5 bases, with 18 bases spanning the gap. CDR1 and CDR2 (germline): SGHTA, FQGNSA. The CDR3 nucleotides read TGTGCCAGCAGCTTAGTCCGGCCGACTCCGACCGATCAGCCCCAGCATTTT. Its translation: CASSLVRPTPTDQPQHF.